This T cell receptor beta chain was documented in a study of blood T cell repertoires in COVID-19. The length of the CDR3 is 14 residues. The germline V gene has CDR1 MDHEN and CDR2 SYDVKM. After removal of 6 bases from V and 4 bases from J, the junction contained 2 bases not matched to a gene. The data were produced by immunoSEQ multiplex PCR, yet TCRdb's version contains in-frame clones alone and is incomplete. This sample has approximately 70,000 clones, with roughly nine tenths found just once. This clonotype was obtained from a woman in her 50s with COVID-19, enrolled during active disease. Sequencing used peripheral blood. The chain uses TRBV28 and TRBJ2-1; 11 bases are a match to TRBD2. The CDR3 protein is CASSGTSGYNEQFF. In nucleotides, the CDR3 is TGTGCCAGCAGCGGGACTAGCGGATACAATGAGCAGTTCTTC.